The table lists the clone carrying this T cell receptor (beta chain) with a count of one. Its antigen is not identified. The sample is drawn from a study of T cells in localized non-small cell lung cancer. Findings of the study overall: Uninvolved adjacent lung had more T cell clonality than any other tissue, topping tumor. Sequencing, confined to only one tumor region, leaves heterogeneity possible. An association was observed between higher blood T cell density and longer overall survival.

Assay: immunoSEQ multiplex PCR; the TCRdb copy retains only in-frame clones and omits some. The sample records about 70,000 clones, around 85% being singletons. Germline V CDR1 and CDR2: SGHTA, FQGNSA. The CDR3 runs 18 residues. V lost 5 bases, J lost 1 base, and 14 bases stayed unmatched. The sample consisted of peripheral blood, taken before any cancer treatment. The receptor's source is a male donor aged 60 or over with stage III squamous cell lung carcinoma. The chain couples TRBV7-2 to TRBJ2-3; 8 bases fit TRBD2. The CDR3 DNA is TGTGCCAGCAGCCCAAAGGGGCGGGGCGGGGGGCGCACAGATACGCAGTATTTT. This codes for CASSPKGRGGGRTDTQYF. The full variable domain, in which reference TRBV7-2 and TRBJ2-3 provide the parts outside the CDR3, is GAGVSQSPSNKVTEKGKDVELRCDPISGHTALYWYRQSLGQGLEFLIYFQGNSAPDKSGLPSDRFSAERTGGSVSTLTIQRTQQEDSAVYLCASSPKGRGGGRTDTQYFGPGTRLTVL.